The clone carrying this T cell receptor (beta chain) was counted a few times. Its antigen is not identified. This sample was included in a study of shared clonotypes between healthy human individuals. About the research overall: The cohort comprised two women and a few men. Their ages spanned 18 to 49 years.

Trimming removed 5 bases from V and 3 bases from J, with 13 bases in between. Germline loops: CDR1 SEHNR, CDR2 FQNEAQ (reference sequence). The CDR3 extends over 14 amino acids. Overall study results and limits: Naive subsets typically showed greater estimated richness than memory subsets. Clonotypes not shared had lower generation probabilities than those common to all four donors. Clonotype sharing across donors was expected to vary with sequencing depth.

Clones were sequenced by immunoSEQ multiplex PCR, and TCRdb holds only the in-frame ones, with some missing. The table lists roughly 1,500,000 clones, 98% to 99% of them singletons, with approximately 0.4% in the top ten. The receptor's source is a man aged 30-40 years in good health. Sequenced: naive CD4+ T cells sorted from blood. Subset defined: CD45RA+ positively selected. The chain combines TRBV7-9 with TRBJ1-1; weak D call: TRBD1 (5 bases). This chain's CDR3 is CASSKQSGDTEAFF. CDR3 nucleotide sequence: TGTGCCAGCAGCAAACAGTCGGGGGACACTGAAGCTTTCTTT. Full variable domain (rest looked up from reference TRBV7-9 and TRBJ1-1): DTGVSQNPRHKITKRGQNVTFRCDPISEHNRLYWYRQTLGQGPEFLTYFQNEAQLEKSRLLSDRFSAERPKGSFSTLEIQRTEQGDSAMYLCASSKQSGDTEAFFGQGTRLTVV.